This TCR beta chain was sequenced during a study of Graves' ophthalmopathy and Graves' hyperthyroidism. Study details: Before any treatment was given, at initial diagnosis, peripheral blood was collected.

Exclusion criteria comprised other autoimmune diseases, uncontrolled infections, pregnancy or lactation in patients. The sequenced template was RNA, covering the TCR beta CDR3 region. Investigators did first-round RT-PCR with HTBI primers, then second-round multiplex PCR. Each CDR3 protein is one row after TCRdb ran MiXCR on the multiplex PCR reads. The sample yields about 210,000 distinct CDR3 sequences, under 30% seen once. Per the germline V gene, CDR1 is SGHVS and CDR2 is FQNEAQ. Trimming stripped 0 bases from V and 9 bases from J, with 5 bases between. The CDR3 is made up of 11 amino acids. This clonotype was detected ten times or more.

This chain joins TRBV7-8 and TRBJ2-5; no clear D. This sequence originates from a man aged 50 or older with Graves' ophthalmopathy. Material: peripheral blood. The CDR3 DNA reads as TGTGCCAGCAGCTTAGCGGAGCCCCAGTACTTC. Its protein product is CASSLAEPQYF. Looking up the rest from reference TRBV7-8 and TRBJ2-5 gives the full variable domain: GAGVSQSPRYKVAKRGQDVALRCDPISGHVSLFWYQQALGQGPEFLTYFQNEAQLDKSGLPSDRFFAERPEGSVSTLKIQRTQQEDSAVYLCASSLAEPQYFGPGTRLLVL.